This TCR beta chain stems from a study of shared clonotypes between healthy human individuals. Overall study findings and caveats: Clonotype sharing among donors was thought likely to change with sequencing depth. Represented diversity (both genetic and exposure-history) was limited by the small number of donors.

Concerning this clone: Its antigen remains unidentified.

Only in-frame clones appear in the TCRdb table, and some are missing; sequencing was by immunoSEQ multiplex PCR. The profile covers about 2 million clones, with approximately 95% appearing a single time and 0.9% to 1.3% taken by the ten largest. Naivety among CD8 cells was defined by CD45RO negativity and positive CCR7 selection, thereby excluding terminally differentiated effector memory CD45RA+ cells. Germline V CDR1 and CDR2: MNHEY, SMNVEV (reference sequence). The V and J ends lost 5 bases and 7 bases respectively, with 21 bases between them. This CDR3 spans 15 amino acids. V gene TRBV27 combines with J gene TRBJ2-7; no reliable D call. Sequencing input: naive CD8+ T cells sorted from blood. The origin of this receptor is a man aged 18 to 35 in good health. The CDR3 nucleotides are TGTGCCAGCAGTCCAACGCTAGTTTCCGTGGGGGAGCAGTACTTC. It is translated as CASSPTLVSVGEQYF.